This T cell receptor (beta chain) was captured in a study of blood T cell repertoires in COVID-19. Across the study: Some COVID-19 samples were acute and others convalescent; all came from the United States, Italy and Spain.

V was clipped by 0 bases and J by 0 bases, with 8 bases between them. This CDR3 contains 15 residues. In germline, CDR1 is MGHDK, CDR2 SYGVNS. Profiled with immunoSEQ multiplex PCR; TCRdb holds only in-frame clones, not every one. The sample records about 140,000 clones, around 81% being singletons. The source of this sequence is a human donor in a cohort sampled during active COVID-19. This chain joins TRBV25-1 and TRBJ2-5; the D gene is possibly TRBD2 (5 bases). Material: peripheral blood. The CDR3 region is CASSEYAGNQETQYF. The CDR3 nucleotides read TGTGCCAGCAGTGAATATGCCGGGAACCAAGAGACCCAGTACTTC.